Below, 21 T cell receptor beta chains from the same sample are listed, as sequenced in a study of blood T cell repertoires in COVID-19. TCRdb's table, derived via immunoSEQ multiplex PCR, lists solely in-frame clones and lacks some. The data contain about 360,000 clones, 80% to 90% of them singletons. The sample consisted of PBMCs or T cells enriched from blood (not recorded which). The receptor set was obtained from a young man who had recovered from COVID-19.

The J gene is TRBJ1-6, the V gene TRBV23-1, with a possible D match to TRBD1 (6 bases). TRBV23-1 is an ORF for which the function is uncertain. CDR3 size: 15 residues. The ends were cut back, 4 bases at V and 8 bases at J, with 15 bases in the middle. The CDR3 is CASSPPGGQDSPLHF. In DNA form, the CDR3 reads TGCGCCAGCAGTCCCCCCGGGGGGCAGGATTCACCCCTCCACTTT.

This sequence joins TRBV7-2 and TRBJ1-6, with D perhaps matching TRBD1 (5 bases). Trimming stripped 2 bases from V and 0 bases from J, with 14 bases between. Germline loops: CDR1 SGHTA, CDR2 FQGNSA. CDR3 size: 18 residues. This chain's CDR3 is CASSLRSGGSSYNSPLHF. For the CDR3, the DNA is TGTGCCAGCAGCTTAAGGAGTGGGGGGAGCTCCTATAATTCACCCCTCCACTTT.

This chain connects TRBV3-1 (or the pseudogene TRBV3-2) to TRBJ2-3; 7 nucleotides align to TRBD1. The CDR3 contains 13 residues. Germline V CDR1 and CDR2: LGHDT, YNNKEL (reference sequence). Germline trimming cut 2 bases from V and 11 bases from J; bases unmatched to any gene: 7. CDR3 DNA sequence: TGTGCCAGCAGCCAAACCCGTCAGGGGGAGCAGTATTTT. This sequence encodes CASSQTRQGEQYF.

This rearrangement joins TRBV9 to TRBJ2-5, with TRBD2 matching 9 bases. This CDR3 contains 15 residues. V trimming: 3 bases; J trimming: 5 bases; junction bases outside the gene matches: 8. Germline CDR1 SGDLS, CDR2 YYNGEE. The CDR3 DNA sequence: TGTGCCAGCAGCGCCCAGCGGGGGGATCTGGAGACCCAGTACTTC. Protein sequence: CASSAQRGDLETQYF.

V gene TRBV23-1 combines with J gene TRBJ1-1, with 8 nucleotides matching TRBD1. TRBV23-1 is labeled an ORF, and its function is uncertain. The J segment lost 4 bases and the V segment lost 2 bases, leaving 12 bases of the junction unmatched. The CDR3 has 17 residues. In DNA, the CDR3 is TGCGCCAGCAGTCAAGGCCGCACAGGGGGTAGTTGCACTGAAGCTTTCTTT. As protein: CASSQGRTGGSCTEAFF.

The table lists this clone with a count of one. The chain links TRBV7-6 to TRBJ1-5, with no clear D. V lost 1 base and J 4 bases, leaving 8 bases between the germline ends. Looked up from germline, CDR1 is SGHVS and CDR2 is FNYEAQ. The CDR3 sequence is 14 residues long. The CDR3 protein is CASSLGPGNQPQHF. The CDR3 DNA follows: TGTGCCAGCAGCTTAGGTCCAGGTAATCAGCCCCAGCATTTT.

This clone was found once. The V gene is TRBV27, the J gene TRBJ2-7; 10 bases agree with TRBD1. J lost 5 bases, V lost 6 bases, and 7 bases had no gene match. Germline values: CDR1 MNHEY, CDR2 SMNVEV (reference sequence). There are 14 residues in the CDR3. This CDR3 reads CASSTGTGVHEQYF. CDR3 DNA: TGTGCCAGCAGCACCGGGACAGGGGTCCACGAGCAGTACTTC.

The chain carries TRBV7-2 and TRBJ1-2, with no clear D. The CDR3 runs to 18 residues. The V gene lost 3 bases and the J gene lost 0 bases, with 20 bases spanning the gap. Germline V CDR1 and CDR2: SGHTA, FQGNSA. The CDR3 sequence is CASSLDAGLTFSNYGYTF. CDR3 nucleotide sequence: TGTGCCAGCAGCTTGGACGCGGGCCTTACTTTCTCTAACTATGGCTACACCTTC.

The chain couples TRBV2 to TRBJ1-4, with unresolved D. In germline, CDR1 is SNHLY, CDR2 FYNNEI. V shed 4 bases and J shed 7 bases, with 16 bases lying between them. The CDR3 contains 15 residues. CDR3 nucleotide sequence: TGTGCCAGCAGTGCCATGGGTTTGTCGGGTGAAAAACTGTTTTTT. It is translated as CASSAMGLSGEKLFF.

CDR3 bases: TGTGCCAGCAGTGGGGCAGGGGGACTCCAGCCCCAGCATTTT. Translation gives CASSGAGGLQPQHF. The rearrangement joins TRBV2 to TRBJ1-5, with TRBD1 identical over 7 bases. CDR3 length: 14 amino acids. J lost 7 bases, V lost 4 bases, and 7 bases had no gene match. Germline V CDR1 and CDR2: SNHLY, FYNNEI.

The chain carries TRBV6-5 and TRBJ1-2; the D gene is possibly TRBD1 (6 bases). Germline CDR1 is MNHEY and CDR2 is SVGAGI. The CDR3 has 12 amino acids. Trimming removed 6 bases from V and 8 bases from J, with 13 bases in between. CDR3 bases: TGTGCCAGCAGGAAAGGGGGTGAAGGCTACACCTTC. It specifies CASRKGGEGYTF.

The gene calls are TRBV30 and TRBJ2-5; D is unclear. CDR1 and CDR2 (germline): GTSNPN, SVGIG (reference sequence). V was clipped by 2 bases and J by 1 base, with 8 bases between them. This CDR3 contains 13 residues. The CDR3 region has the DNA TGTGCCTGGAGTCCACAGCTCCAAGAGACCCAGTACTTC. Translation gives CAWSPQLQETQYF.

This rearrangement joins TRBV5-4 to TRBJ1-1; D remains ambiguous. The CDR3 totals 15 residues. With 0 bases removed from V and 0 bases from J, the gap between germline ends came to 9 bases. Germline CDR1 is SGHNT and CDR2 is YYREEE (reference sequence). DNA of the CDR3: TGTGCCAGCAGCTTGGCTCAGAACATGAACACTGAAGCTTTCTTT. It specifies CASSLAQNMNTEAFF.

The rearrangement links TRBV19 to TRBJ2-3, with TRBD2 matching 8 bases. V gave up 0 bases and J gave up 3 bases; unmatched junction bases: 2. The CDR3 totals 15 residues. Germline assignment: CDR1 LNHDA and CDR2 SQIVND (reference sequence). Here the CDR3 DNA reads TGTGCCAGTAGTATAGAGTCTAGCGGGACAGATACGCAGTATTTT. Translated: CASSIESSGTDTQYF.

V usage is TRBV27 and J usage is TRBJ2-4; 7 bases map to TRBD1. Germline V gives CDR1 MNHEY, CDR2 SMNVEV (reference sequence). V gave up 5 bases and J gave up 0 bases; unmatched junction bases: 10. This CDR3 comprises 17 residues. CDR3 bases: TGTGCCAGCAGTCCCGGCCCGGGACAGTTAGCCAAAAACATTCAGTACTTC. Its translation is CASSPGPGQLAKNIQYF.

The CDR3 protein is CASNRDTSNYGYTF. CDR3 DNA: TGTGCCAGCAACCGGGACACTTCAAACTATGGCTACACCTTC. The chain has TRBV6-5 and TRBJ1-2; tentative D call: TRBD1 (6 bases). The CDR3 is 14 amino acids. V was pared by 7 bases and J by 2 bases, with 14 bases between. Germline V gene data show CDR1 as MNHEY and CDR2 as SVGAGI.

The chain employs TRBV9 and TRBJ1-5, with unresolved D. V was cut by 3 bases and J by 4 bases, with 11 bases left in between. CDR1 SGDLS and CDR2 YYNGEE come from the germline V gene. The CDR3 is 14 residues long. CDR3 in amino acids: CASSDGLWNQPQHF. CDR3 DNA sequence: TGTGCCAGCAGCGACGGTCTGTGGAATCAGCCCCAGCATTTT.

This clone was detected once. The chain carries TRBV9 and TRBJ1-2; D gene ambiguous. Trimming left V 4 bases short and J 6 bases short, with 13 bases between. CDR1 is SGDLS and CDR2 is YYNGEE in the germline V gene. The CDR3 has 13 amino acids. The CDR3 DNA follows: TGTGCCAGCAGCCCGTCCGGGTCAGATGGCTACACCTTC. Its translation is CASSPSGSDGYTF. The variable domain in full, with the rest retrieved from reference TRBV9 and TRBJ1-2, is DSGVTQTPKHLITATGQRVTLRCSPRSGDLSVYWYQQSLDQGLQFLIQYYNGEERAKGNILERFSAQQFPDLHSELNLSSLELGDSALYFCASSPSGSDGYTFGSGTRLTVV.

The chain links TRBV28 to TRBJ2-1, with TRBD2 identical over 10 bases. This CDR3 has 17 residues. CDR1 and CDR2 from the germline V gene are MDHEN and SYDVKM. The V and J ends lost 1 base and 2 bases, in that order; junction bases with no gene match: 5. CDR3 DNA sequence: TGTGCCAGCAGTTTATCCTCCGGGACTAGCGCCTACAATGAGCAGTTCTTC. Translated: CASSLSSGTSAYNEQFF.

This chain joins TRBV5-1 and TRBJ2-2; the match to TRBD1 covers 12 bases. Germline-derived CDR1 and CDR2 are SGHRS and YFSETQ. CDR3 length: 15 amino acids. The ends lost 2 bases at V and 7 bases at J; junction bases unmatched: 3. CDR3 coding DNA: TGCGCCAGCAGCTTAGGGACAGGGGGCAACGGGGAGCTGTTTTTT. It translates to CASSLGTGGNGELFF.

The gene calls are TRBV6-5 and TRBJ1-5; TRBD1 matches 7 bases. The J segment lost 3 bases and the V segment lost 6 bases, leaving 8 bases of the junction unmatched. Germline CDR1 and CDR2: MNHEY and SVGAGI. The CDR3 covers 15 residues. The CDR3 DNA is TGTGCCAGCAGCGGTGGAGGGGGCAACAATCAGCCCCAGCATTTT. This encodes CASSGGGGNNQPQHF.